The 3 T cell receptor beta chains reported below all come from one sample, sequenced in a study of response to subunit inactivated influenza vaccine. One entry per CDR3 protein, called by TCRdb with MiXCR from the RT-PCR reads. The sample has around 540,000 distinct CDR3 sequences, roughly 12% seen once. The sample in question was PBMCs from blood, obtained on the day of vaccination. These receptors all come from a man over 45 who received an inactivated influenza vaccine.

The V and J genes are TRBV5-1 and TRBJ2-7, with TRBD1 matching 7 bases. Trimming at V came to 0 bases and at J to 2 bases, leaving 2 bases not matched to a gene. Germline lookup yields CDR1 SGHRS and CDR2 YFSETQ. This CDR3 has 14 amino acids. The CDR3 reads CASSLVDRPYEQYF. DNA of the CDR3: TGCGCCAGCAGCTTGGTGGACAGGCCCTACGAGCAGTACTTC.

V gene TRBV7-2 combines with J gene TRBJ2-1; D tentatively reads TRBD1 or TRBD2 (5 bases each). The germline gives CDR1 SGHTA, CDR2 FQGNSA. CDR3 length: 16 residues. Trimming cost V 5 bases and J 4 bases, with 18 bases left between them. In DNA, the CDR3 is TGTGCCAGCAGCCGGACCGGGACCGCCGGTTACAATGAGCAGTTCTTC. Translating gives CASSRTGTAGYNEQFF.

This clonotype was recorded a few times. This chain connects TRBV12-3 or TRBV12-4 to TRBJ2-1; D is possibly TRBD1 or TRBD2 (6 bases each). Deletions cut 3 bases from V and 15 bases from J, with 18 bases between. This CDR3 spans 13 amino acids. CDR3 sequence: CASSLSGGLVRFF. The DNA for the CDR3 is TGTGCCAGCAGTTTGTCCGGGGGCCTGGTCCGGTTCTTC.